A selection of T cell receptor beta chains follows, all from one sample in a study of T cells in Graves' hyperthyroidism and ophthalmopathy. One entry per CDR3 protein results from TCRdb running MiXCR on the multiplex PCR reads. In the table there are 500,000 to 650,000 distinct CDR3 sequences, less than 20% of which are singletons. Sequences were obtained from blood. All receptors come from a man aged 35 to 55 with Graves' ophthalmopathy. Each CDR3 is given with its conserved first and last residue. D genes are given only for firm matches. Clone size, where shown, is once, few, many, or a class for clones that have expanded.

>TRBV7-9|TRBJ2-2|few|.
TGTGCCAGCAGCCCCGAGGGGGTGGCCGGGGAGCTGTTTTTT
CASSPEGVAGELFF
>TRBV7-2|TRBJ1-6|.|.
TGTGCCAGCAGCTTAATAGCAGAGCTTAATTCACCCCTCCACTTT
CASSLIAELNSPLHF
>TRBV12-3/TRBV12-4|TRBJ2-7|many|TRBD1
TGTGCCAGCAGTTTAGGGCCGGGACAGGGAATCTACGAGCAGTACTTC
CASSLGPGQGIYEQYF
>TRBV12-3/TRBV12-4|TRBJ2-2|few|.
TGTGCCAGCAGTTTAGTTCAGGGACGGGACACCGGGGAGCTGTTTTTT
CASSLVQGRDTGELFF
>TRBV10-2|TRBJ1-5|few|.
TGCGCCAGCGGACCGACGGACGCAAGCAATCAGCCCCAGCATTTT
CASGPTDASNQPQHF
>TRBV20-1|TRBJ2-1|few|.
TGCAGTGCTCGCATCTTGGAAGCCTACAATGAGCAGTTCTTC
CSARILEAYNEQFF
>TRBV19|TRBJ2-4|.|.
TGTGCCAGTAGCCCCGGGACTCTAGGCGGCATTCAGTACTTC
CASSPGTLGGIQYF
>TRBV2|TRBJ2-3|many|TRBD1
TGTGCCAGCACTGCCAAGACAGGGGTCTTAGCAGATACGCAGTATTTT
CASTAKTGVLADTQYF
>TRBV15|TRBJ2-5|.|.
TGTGCCACCAGCAGGGAGCGAGGGCGCGAGACCCAGTACTTC
CATSRERGRETQYF
>TRBV29-1|TRBJ2-5|.|.
TGCAGCGTTGAAGAGATGCCGGGGGCGGTTGAGACCCAGTACTTC
CSVEEMPGAVETQYF
>TRBV6-1|TRBJ1-1|.|.
TGTGCCAGCAGGGGAGGAACGACGGGGGCGGCTGAAGCTTTCTTT
CASRGGTTGAAEAFF
>TRBV9|TRBJ1-4|few|TRBD1
TGTGCCAGCAGCGTCTCCGGGACAGGGATTGAAAAACTGTTTTTT
CASSVSGTGIEKLFF
>TRBV4-3|TRBJ1-2|.|TRBD1
TGCGCCAGCAGCCAAGGGAGGACAGGGAACTATGGCTACACCTTC
CASSQGRTGNYGYTF
>TRBV3-1|TRBJ2-3|many|.
TGTGCCAGCAGCCAAGATCAGCCGGATACGCAGTATTTT
CASSQDQPDTQYF
>TRBV20-1|TRBJ1-1|many|.
TGCAGTGCGGTCAGTTTGAACACTGAAGCTTTCTTT
CSAVSLNTEAFF
>TRBV9|TRBJ2-4|many|TRBD1
TGTGCCAGCAGCGCTGGGACAGGAGACATTCAGTACTTC
CASSAGTGDIQYF
>TRBV5-1|TRBJ2-7|few|TRBD2
TGCGCCAGCAGCCGGACGGCTAGCGGGGCCTACGAGCAGTACTTC
CASSRTASGAYEQYF
>TRBV28|TRBJ2-1|many|.
TGTGCCAGCAGCGAAGTAGGGAGTGTCAATGAGCAGTTCTTC
CASSEVGSVNEQFF
>TRBV29-1|TRBJ2-7|few|TRBD1
TGCAGCGCCGGACAGGGGAGAGGCGAGCAGTACTTC
CSAGQGRGEQYF
>TRBV28|TRBJ2-7|many|TRBD2
TGTGCCAGCAGTTTAGTGAGCGGGAGGGCCTTGGGCTACGAGCAGTACTTC
CASSLVSGRALGYEQYF
>TRBV7-3|TRBJ1-5|.|.
TGTGCCAGCAGCCCACGCGTTTTGGAGCCCCAGCATTTT
CASSPRVLEPQHF
>TRBV10-1|TRBJ1-2|.|.
TGCGCCAGCAGTGAGTCAAAGGAGTATGGCTACACCTTC
CASSESKEYGYTF
>TRBV11-3|TRBJ2-3|few|TRBD1
TGTGCCAGCAGCTTAACAGGGGGCAGGCAGTATTTT
CASSLTGGRQYF
>TRBV28|TRBJ1-6|few|.
TGTGCCAGCAAGGGGGGGCACAATTCACCCCTCCACTTT
CASKGGHNSPLHF
>TRBV24-1|TRBJ1-6|.|.
TGTGCCACCAGTGATTTTAAGAATTCACCCCTCCACTTT
CATSDFKNSPLHF
>TRBV3-1|TRBJ1-3|many|.
TGTGCCAGCAGCCAAACGATACAGGGTGGAAACACCATATATTTT
CASSQTIQGGNTIYF
>TRBV6-1|TRBJ1-6|.|TRBD1
TGTGCCAGCAGTGCGCAGGGGGGGATTAATTCACCCCTCCACTTT
CASSAQGGINSPLHF
>TRBV5-1|TRBJ2-2|few|TRBD1
TGCGCCAGCAGCTTGGTTCAGGGACAGGGGGCTGCCGGGGAGCTGTTTTTT
CASSLVQGQGAAGELFF
>TRBV3-1|TRBJ2-3|.|.
TGTGCCAGCAGTCGGGCCCCCCGGGGGACCGGCGATACGCAGTATTTT
CASSRAPRGTGDTQYF
>TRBV6-2/TRBV6-3|TRBJ1-2|.|.
TGTGCCAGCAGTCGGGATGACTATGGCTACACCTTC
CASSRDDYGYTF
>TRBV7-6|TRBJ2-1|.|TRBD2
TGTGCCAGCAGCTTAACGGGGACTAGCGGGGGGGAAGAGCAGTTCTTC
CASSLTGTSGGEEQFF
>TRBV30|TRBJ2-2|.|.
TGTGCCTGGAGTGTAACGATTAGTTCCGGGGAGCTGTTTTTT
CAWSVTISSGELFF
>TRBV30|TRBJ2-1|many|.
TGTGCCTGGAGTGTGTCGGGTGTGGAGCAGTTCTTC
CAWSVSGVEQFF
>TRBV20-1|TRBJ2-1|many|.
TGCAGTGCTAGAGTGTCAGGGAGGAATGAGCAGTTCTTC
CSARVSGRNEQFF
>TRBV7-2|TRBJ1-2|many|.
TGTGCCAGCAGCTTAGCCCAGGGAGGGAACTATGGCTACACCTTC
CASSLAQGGNYGYTF
>TRBV5-6|TRBJ2-7|.|.
TGTGCCAGCAGCCATGTTAGGTTGGCAGACGGGGTGTACGAGCAGTACTTC
CASSHVRLADGVYEQYF
>TRBV3-1|TRBJ1-1|.|.
TGTGCCAGCAGCCAACGGCAGGTTAACACTGAAGCTTTCTTT
CASSQRQVNTEAFF